The 31 T cell receptor beta chains below come from one sample, sequenced in a study of human T cells and chemical hapten exposure. A single record per CDR3 protein comes from TCRdb applying MiXCR to the RACE reads. The table records roughly 14,000 distinct CDR3 sequences, about 17% of them present only once. Described time point: patch test 1, 2 weeks after DPC sensitization. Treatment meaning: therapeutic diphenylcyclopropenone sensitization with weekly scalp DPC. The sample consisted of whole blood, taken in connection with sensitization to the hapten diphenylcyclopropenone (DPC). Receptors originate from a woman aged 25 to 45 with alopecia areata. Some clones in this sample may be carry-over from other donors' samples.

This clonotype was counted at least ten times. V and J are TRBV4-3 and TRBJ2-1, with 9 bases aligning to TRBD2. The junction had 13 bases not matched to a gene; V was cut back by 8 bases and J by 8 bases. Per germline, CDR1 LGHNA and CDR2 YSLEER. The CDR3 is 15 amino acids. The CDR3 DNA reads TGCGCCAGCGCCACGAGTAGCGGGAGTATTGATGAGCAGTTCTTC. Its protein is CASATSSGSIDEQFF.

This clonotype was counted ten times or more. This chain uses TRBV21-1 with TRBJ2-7; TRBD1 reflects the table's D call only, with no check against the DNA. TRBV21-1 is a recognized pseudogene. The CDR3 is made up of 15 amino acids. CDR3 sequence: CASSNNRGLNYEQYF. The CDR3 bases are TGTGCCAGCAGCAACAACAGGGGGCTGAACTACGAGCAGTACTTC.

J is TRBJ2-1 and V is TRBV13; 8 bases agree with TRBD2. The CDR3 contains 12 residues. Germline lookup yields CDR1 PRHDT and CDR2 FYEKMQ (reference sequence). Trimming removed 5 bases from V and 10 bases from J; junction bases left unmatched: 4. The CDR3, as DNA: TGTGCCAGCAGCCTTAGACTAGCGGAGCAGTTCTTC. Amino acids: CASSLRLAEQFF.

The chain couples TRBV29-1 to TRBJ1-1, with D perhaps TRBD1 (5 bases). This CDR3 has 9 residues. V was clipped by 3 bases and J by 12 bases, with 8 bases between them. Germline V gives CDR1 SQVTM, CDR2 ANQGSEA. The CDR3 sequence: CSVDGATFF. Written as DNA, the CDR3 is TGCAGCGTTGATGGGGCGACTTTCTTT.

This clonotype occurred a few times. The CDR3 region is CASSPSRVEGDNEQFF. CDR3 coding DNA: TGTGCCAGCAGCCCGTCCAGGGTCGAGGGGGACAATGAGCAGTTCTTC. The V and J genes are TRBV7-9 and TRBJ2-1, with a weak D call TRBD1 (6 bases). The V gene lost 5 bases and the J gene lost 5 bases, with 19 bases spanning the gap. The length of the CDR3 is 16 residues. CDR1 is SEHNR and CDR2 is FQNEAQ in the germline V gene (reference sequence).

The rearrangement links TRBV29-1 to TRBJ2-5; 8 bases map to TRBD2. After removal of 8 bases from V and 1 base from J, the junction contained 6 bases not matched to a gene. The CDR3 runs 13 residues. The germline V gene has CDR1 SQVTM and CDR2 ANQGSEA. In nucleotides, the CDR3 is TGCAGCATCCCGGGGGGGAGCCAAGAGACCCAGTACTTC. Its protein is CSIPGGSQETQYF.

Judged by abundance, this clonotype is medium-sized. The rearrangement links TRBV7-9 to TRBJ1-1; D call uncertain. The germline V gene has CDR1 SEHNR and CDR2 FQNEAQ (reference sequence). This CDR3 contains 13 residues. Trimming pared 1 base from V and 4 bases from J, leaving 7 bases between. CDR3 residues: CASSLGGITEAFF. Written as DNA, the CDR3 is TGTGCCAGCAGCTTAGGCGGGATCACTGAAGCTTTCTTT.

In this sample, this clonotype turned up many times. CDR3 protein: CASSLGVPATNEKLFF. Here the CDR3 DNA reads TGTGCCAGCAGCTTAGGAGTACCCGCAACTAATGAAAAACTGTTTTTT. The V call is TRBV7-8, the J call TRBJ1-4, with no clear D. The CDR3 has 16 amino acids. Germline loops: CDR1 SGHVS, CDR2 FQNEAQ. Trimming shortened V by 1 base and J by 0 bases, and 9 bases separated the two germline ends.

This clonotype has a count of ten or more. This sequence joins TRBV19 and TRBJ1-2; 9 bases line up with TRBD1. This CDR3 is built from 15 residues. From germline, CDR1 is LNHDA and CDR2 SQIVND (reference sequence). V shed 9 bases and J 6 bases; nucleotides not matched to a gene: 14. The CDR3 is CASREHRGPVDGYTF. CDR3 DNA sequence: TGTGCCAGCAGAGAGCACAGGGGGCCAGTGGATGGCTACACCTTC.

In its sample, this clonotype is medium-sized (0.01 to 0.1%). The genes are TRBV18 and TRBJ1-1; D unclear. Germline assignment: CDR1 KGHSH and CDR2 LQKENI. V shed 4 bases and J shed 0 bases, with 6 bases lying between them. The CDR3 runs to 13 residues. DNA of the CDR3: TGTGCCAGCTCACACATTGTGAACACTGAAGCTTTCTTT. It is translated as CASSHIVNTEAFF.

The chain recombines TRBV27 with TRBJ2-5, with 10 positions matching TRBD2. The germline CDR1 and CDR2 sequences are MNHEY and SMNVEV (reference sequence). The CDR3 is 17 amino acids. V lost 5 bases, J lost 5 bases, and 14 bases stayed unmatched. CDR3 loop: CASSHSGSGGAYETQYF. The CDR3 DNA reads TGTGCCAGCAGTCACTCAGGGAGCGGGGGGGCGTATGAGACCCAGTACTTC.

The sample holds many counts of this clonotype. This chain links TRBV6-1 with TRBJ2-1; tentatively, D is TRBD2 (6 bases). Germline V gene lookup returns CDR1 MNHNS and CDR2 SASEGT. CDR3 length equals 14 residues. V was shortened by 5 bases and J by 4 bases, with 12 bases between the two germline ends. The CDR3 bases are TGTGCCAGCAGTCGGGGACTTCTTTACAATGAGCAGTTCTTC. It encodes CASSRGLLYNEQFF.

This clonotype has ten or more counts. This sequence joins TRBV10-3 and TRBJ1-6; D perhaps matches TRBD1 (6 bases). With 3 bases removed from V and 13 bases from J, the gap between germline ends came to 13 bases. The CDR3 runs to 13 residues. Germline values: CDR1 ENHRY, CDR2 SYGVKD. For the CDR3, the DNA is TGTGCCATCAGTGAAAAACAGGGCCTTCCCCTCCACTTT. Encoded protein: CAISEKQGLPLHF.

This chain joins TRBV6-5 and TRBJ1-5; 7 bases are shared with TRBD1. The CDR3 consists of 16 residues. J gave up 2 bases and V 4 bases, and 8 bases lay outside the gene matches. The germline gives CDR1 MNHEY, CDR2 SVGAGI. In nucleotides, the CDR3 is TGTGCCAGCAGTTCGCTGACAGGGCCGGGCAATCAGCCCCAGCATTTT. Residues: CASSSLTGPGNQPQHF.

This clonotype was counted at least ten times. CDR3 bases: TGTGCCACCCACGGGACAGGGGGCCTATGGACAGATACGCAGTATTTT. Protein product: CATHGTGGLWTDTQYF. V and J are TRBV6-6 and TRBJ2-3, with 12 bases that match TRBD1. V dropped 10 bases and J dropped 3; count of bases not matched to a gene: 11. The germline V gene has CDR1 MNHNY and CDR2 SVGAGI (reference sequence). CDR3 size: 16 residues.

By sample share, this clonotype is medium-sized (0.01 to 0.1%). This rearrangement joins TRBV7-9 to TRBJ1-6; D ambiguous. The V gene lost 1 base and the J gene lost 7 bases, with 5 bases spanning the gap. The CDR3 has 13 residues. Germline CDR1 SEHNR, CDR2 FQNEAQ (reference sequence). The CDR3 reads CASSLEGNSPLHF. For the CDR3, the DNA is TGTGCCAGCAGCTTAGAAGGGAATTCACCCCTCCACTTT. The full variable domain, rest sourced from reference TRBV7-9 and TRBJ1-6, is DTGVSQNPRHKITKRGQNVTFRCDPISEHNRLYWYRQTLGQGPEFLTYFQNEAQLEKSRLLSDRFSAERPKGSFSTLEIQRTEQGDSAMYLCASSLEGNSPLHFGNGTRLTVT.

V is TRBV20-1 and J is TRBJ2-1, with D uncertain. CDR3 length: 13 residues. The germline V and J ends were trimmed by 0 bases and 3 bases, with 6 bases remaining between them. CDR1 is DFQATT and CDR2 is SNEGSKA in the germline V gene (reference sequence). This chain's CDR3 is CSARDWVYNEQFF. In nucleotides, the CDR3 is TGCAGTGCTAGAGATTGGGTCTACAATGAGCAGTTCTTC.

This clonotype was detected ten times or more. This chain links TRBV7-2 with TRBJ1-5; no firm D call. Trimming took off 0 bases at V and 2 bases at J, with 11 bases between the two ends. This CDR3 region has 16 residues. CDR1 SGHTA and CDR2 FQGNSA come from the germline V gene. CDR3 protein: CASSLAAGFGNQPQHF. The CDR3 bases are TGTGCCAGCAGCTTAGCTGCTGGGTTTGGCAATCAGCCCCAGCATTTT.

This chain links TRBV18 with TRBJ1-4, with a weak D call TRBD1 (5 bases). Germline CDR1 is KGHSH and CDR2 is LQKENI. Trimming removed 3 bases at V and 3 bases at J, with 14 bases between. CDR3 length: 16 residues. CDR3 sequence: CASSPGELGPNEKLFF. The CDR3 DNA sequence: TGTGCCAGCTCACCGGGGGAGCTGGGACCTAATGAAAAACTGTTTTTT.

This clonotype qualifies as medium-sized (0.01 to 0.1%). The V gene is TRBV29-1, the J gene TRBJ1-2; D is unresolved. The CDR3 contains 13 residues. V lost 4 bases and J lost 6, with 15 bases in between. Germline CDR1 is SQVTM and CDR2 is ANQGSEA. The CDR3 DNA is TGCAGCGTTGTGCTCGGCAGCAAAAATGGCTACACCTTC. Protein: CSVVLGSKNGYTF.

This clonotype has ten or more counts. The CDR3 sequence: CASKTGGDNEQFF. In DNA, the CDR3 is TGTGCCAGCAAAACGGGCGGGGACAATGAGCAGTTCTTC. The chain combines TRBV11-2 with TRBJ2-1, with D perhaps matching TRBD2 (6 bases). This CDR3 spans 13 amino acids. Germline lookup yields CDR1 SGHAT and CDR2 FQNNGV. Trimming pared 7 bases from V and 5 bases from J, leaving 12 bases between.

By share, this clonotype ranks as medium-sized (0.01 to 0.1%). The chain carries TRBV6-2 or TRBV6-3 and TRBJ1-2; no definite D call. The germline gives CDR1 MNHEY, CDR2 SVGEGT. V shed 7 bases and J shed 0 bases, with 6 bases lying between them. The CDR3 is 12 amino acids. The CDR3 DNA reads TGTGCCAGCAATGAGGCTAACTATGGCTACACCTTC. As protein: CASNEANYGYTF.

This clonotype was observed many times. The limits of the CDR3 on the DNA are not certain, so only TCRdb's listed CDR3 is given. The V gene is TRBV7-5, the J gene TRBJ1-1; TRBD1 is taken as the D call from the table, unchecked against the DNA. TRBV7-5 is assigned pseudogene status. The CDR3 spans 19 amino acids, including both terminal residues. The CDR3: CISVPEAYWEWGLNTEAFF.

This clonotype ranks as medium-sized. A read error may account for a junction end that differs from germline. The CDR3 region has the DNA TGTGCCAGCAGAGAAGCGGTACTTGGGACCCAGTACTTC. Translating gives CASREAVLGTQYF. V gene TRBV2 combines with J gene TRBJ2-5, with TRBD2 as a possible D gene (5 bases). Germline V gene data show CDR1 as SNHLY and CDR2 as FYNNEI. CDR3 length: 13 amino acids. Filled out from reference TRBV2 and TRBJ2-5, the complete variable domain reads EPEVTQTPSHQVTQMGQEVILRCVPISNHLYFYWYRQILGQKVEFLVSFYNNEISEKSEIFDDQFSVERPDGSNFTLKIRSTKLEDSAMYFCASREAVLGTQYFGPGTRLLVL.

The chain recombines TRBV10-3 with TRBJ2-7; no reliable D call. This CDR3 comprises 16 residues. Germline CDR1 and CDR2: ENHRY and SYGVKD. Trimming took off 3 bases at V and 0 bases at J, with 15 bases between the two ends. The CDR3 coding sequence is TGTGCCATCAGTGAAGTATTAATAAGCGTCTCCTACGAGCAGTACTTC. It encodes CAISEVLISVSYEQYF.

In its sample, this clonotype is medium-sized. This sequence joins TRBV5-1 and TRBJ2-7; D could derive from TRBD1 or TRBD2 (5 bases each). Germline CDR1 is SGHRS and CDR2 is YFSETQ. CDR3 length: 14 residues. V lost 2 bases, J lost 2 bases, and 11 bases lay in between. In DNA form, the CDR3 reads TGCGCCAGCAGCTTAGGGACGTACACCTACGAGCAGTACTTC. This translates into CASSLGTYTYEQYF. Variable domain in full (rest from reference TRBV5-1 and TRBJ2-7): KAGVTQTPRYLIKTRGQQVTLSCSPISGHRSVSWYQQTPGQGLQFLFEYFSETQRNKGNFPGRFSGRQFSNSRSEMNVSTLELGDSALYLCASSLGTYTYEQYFGPGTRLTVT.

This clonotype appeared once. V and J are TRBV18 and TRBJ1-6; a weak D match, TRBD1 (6 bases). The CDR3 totals 14 residues. V was trimmed by 3 bases and J by 8 bases, leaving 11 bases between them. Germline V gene lookup returns CDR1 KGHSH and CDR2 LQKENI. In nucleotides, the CDR3 is TGTGCCAGCTCACCGCGGGGGCAAGATTCACCCCTCCACTTT. This codes for CASSPRGQDSPLHF.

This chain joins TRBV12-3 or TRBV12-4 and TRBJ2-1; D is unclear. Deletions cut 5 bases from V and 0 bases from J, with 8 bases between. The CDR3 covers 14 residues. The CDR3 sequence: CASSISSSYNEQFF. As DNA, the CDR3 is TGTGCCAGCAGTATCTCTAGCTCCTACAATGAGCAGTTCTTC.

This clonotype is termed medium-sized. CDR3 coding DNA: TGTGCCACCAGATCATCAAGGCGGGAGCTGTTTTTT. Its protein is CATRSSRRELFF. The chain is built from TRBV10-3 and TRBJ2-2; D call uncertain. Trimming left V 10 bases short and J 9 bases short, with 15 bases between. CDR1 ENHRY and CDR2 SYGVKD come from the germline V gene. This CDR3 is 12 amino acids long.

CDR3 DNA sequence: TGCAGCGTTGGAAAGAACACTGAAGCTTTCTTT. This gives the protein CSVGKNTEAFF. V usage is TRBV29-1 and J usage is TRBJ1-1; D gene ambiguous. With 4 bases removed from V and 1 base from J, the gap between germline ends came to 4 bases. This CDR3 has 11 residues. Looked up from germline, CDR1 is SQVTM and CDR2 is ANQGSEA.

This clonotype was seen many times. This sequence joins TRBV2 and TRBJ2-3, with D unresolved. This CDR3 spans 17 amino acids. Trimming removed 0 bases at V and 2 bases at J, with 15 bases between. Germline V CDR1 and CDR2: SNHLY, FYNNEI. Here the CDR3 DNA reads TGTGCCAGCAGTGAAGCGTCTGACTCCCTCCACACAGATACGCAGTATTTT. Protein sequence: CASSEASDSLHTDTQYF.